These 23 T cell receptor beta chains were all obtained from the same sample, sequenced in a study of graft-versus-host responses after intestinal transplantation. Profiled with immunoSEQ multiplex PCR; TCRdb holds only in-frame clones, not every one. Of 80,000 to 90,000 clones listed, roughly 90% are singletons. Which antigens these TCRs recognize remains unknown. The sequencing used unstimulated CD4+ T cells sorted from spleen or lymph node cells, collected before intestinal transplant. Receptors originate from a human donor who received an intestinal transplant.

The chain has TRBV28 and TRBJ2-1; 10 nucleotides match TRBD2. In germline, CDR1 is MDHEN, CDR2 SYDVKM. V dropped 6 bases and J dropped 4; count of bases not matched to a gene: 6. This CDR3 has 15 residues. The CDR3 coding sequence is TGTGCCAGCAGCTATAGCGGGGGGCTTTACAATGAGCAGTTCTTC. Translated, it gives CASSYSGGLYNEQFF.

This clone was detected once. V usage is TRBV7-9 and J usage is TRBJ1-5; TRBD1 matches 7 bases. This CDR3 region has 15 residues. Germline assignment: CDR1 SEHNR and CDR2 FQNEAQ (reference sequence). The V gene end was trimmed by 5 bases and the J gene end by 6 bases; junction bases not matched to a gene: 10. The CDR3 region is CASSRTGATSQPQHF. For the CDR3, the DNA is TGTGCCAGCAGCCGTACAGGGGCCACCAGTCAGCCCCAGCATTTT. The variable domain in full, with the rest retrieved from reference TRBV7-9 and TRBJ1-5, is DTGVSQNPRHKITKRGQNVTFRCDPISEHNRLYWYRQTLGQGPEFLTYFQNEAQLEKSRLLSDRFSAERPKGSFSTLEIQRTEQGDSAMYLCASSRTGATSQPQHFGDGTRLSIL.

The rearrangement uses TRBV18 and TRBJ2-3, with 8 bases fitting TRBD2. Germline-derived CDR1 and CDR2 are KGHSH and LQKENI. The J segment lost 2 bases and the V segment lost 2 bases, leaving 3 bases of the junction unmatched. This CDR3 is 15 amino acids long. This CDR3 reads CASSPAGGITDTQYF. In nucleotides, the CDR3 is TGTGCCAGCTCACCAGCGGGGGGAATCACAGATACGCAGTATTTT. The variable domain in full, completed from reference TRBV18 and TRBJ2-3, reads NAGVMQNPRHLVRRRGQEARLRCSPMKGHSHVYWYRQLPEEGLKFMVYLQKENIIDESGMPKERFSAEFPKEGPSILRIQQVVRGDSAAYFCASSPAGGITDTQYFGPGTRLTVL.

This rearrangement joins TRBV2 to TRBJ1-5, with D perhaps matching TRBD1 (5 bases). Trimming shortened V by 4 bases and J by 4 bases, and 5 bases separated the two germline ends. The CDR3 is 12 residues long. The germline gives CDR1 SNHLY, CDR2 FYNNEI. The CDR3 sequence: CASSGTNQPQHF. In nucleotides, the CDR3 is TGTGCCAGCAGTGGGACAAATCAGCCCCAGCATTTT.

The V gene is TRBV1, the J gene TRBJ1-3; TRBD1 is the table's D call and was not checked against the DNA. TRBV1 is noted as a pseudogene. There are 18 residues in the CDR3. The CDR3 region has the DNA TGCACCAGCAGCTCGACAGGGGCTAGCCTATGCTCTGGAAACACCATATATTTT. Its protein is CTSSSTGASLCSGNTIYF.

The gene calls are TRBV9 and TRBJ2-1, with TRBD1 as a possible D gene (7 bases). The CDR3 length is 16 residues. In germline, CDR1 is SGDLS, CDR2 YYNGEE. Between the trimmed V and J ends, which lost 4 bases and 1 base, there was a span of 15 bases. CDR3 amino acids: CASSQGGEVSYNEQFF. The CDR3 nucleotides read TGTGCCAGCAGCCAGGGGGGTGAGGTTTCCTACAATGAGCAGTTCTTC.

This clone was observed once. The chain is built from TRBV5-4 and TRBJ1-1; 7 bases match TRBD1. CDR3 length equals 15 residues. The junction had 8 bases not matched to a gene; V was cut back by 2 bases and J by 4 bases. Germline assignment: CDR1 SGHNT and CDR2 YYREEE (reference sequence). In DNA, the CDR3 is TGTGCCAGCAGCTTACGGACAGGCCTTGGCACTGAAGCTTTCTTT. This sequence encodes CASSLRTGLGTEAFF.

This chain links TRBV19 with TRBJ1-2; no clear D gene. The CDR3 contains 11 residues. CDR1 is LNHDA and CDR2 is SQIVND in the germline V gene (reference sequence). Trimming pared 5 bases from V and 2 bases from J, leaving 3 bases between. CDR3 residues: CASSSNYGYTF. DNA for the CDR3: TGTGCCAGTAGTTCAAACTATGGCTACACCTTC.

The chain uses TRBV7-3 and TRBJ2-6; 7 bases are shared with TRBD2. V lost 8 bases, J lost 0 bases, and 13 bases stayed unmatched. Germline lookup yields CDR1 SGHTA and CDR2 FQGTGA. The CDR3 has 18 amino acids. CDR3 sequence reads: CASSGEGSPYSGANVLTF. In nucleotides, the CDR3 is TGTGCCAGCTCCGGGGAGGGGAGTCCCTACTCTGGGGCCAACGTCCTGACTTTC.

The CDR3 spells CASSLKGRDNYGYTF. The CDR3 DNA reads as TGTGCCAGCAGTTTAAAAGGGAGGGATAACTATGGCTACACCTTC. V usage is TRBV27 and J usage is TRBJ1-2; D unresolved. Between the trimmed V and J ends, which lost 2 bases and 1 base, there was a span of 11 bases. CDR3 length: 15 residues. Germline values: CDR1 MNHEY, CDR2 SMNVEV (reference sequence).

The gene calls are TRBV10-3 and TRBJ1-2, with a tentative D call TRBD1 (6 bases). Germline loops: CDR1 ENHRY, CDR2 SYGVKD. There are 14 residues in the CDR3. V shed 4 bases and J shed 8 bases, with 17 bases lying between them. CDR3 region: CAISGTGTRLGYTF. The CDR3 nucleotides are TGTGCCATCAGTGGAACAGGGACCCGCTTGGGCTACACCTTC.

The chain couples TRBV18 to TRBJ1-5; TRBD1 aligns across 11 bases. There are 14 residues in the CDR3. Germline trimming cut 8 bases from V and 2 bases from J; bases unmatched to any gene: 2. Germline CDR1 reads KGHSH; CDR2 reads LQKENI. CDR3 sequence: CASRTGGGNQPQHF. The CDR3 nucleotides are TGTGCCAGCCGGACAGGGGGCGGCAATCAGCCCCAGCATTTT.

The chain combines TRBV7-9 with TRBJ1-6; TRBD1 matches 7 bases. Trimming took 5 bases from V and 8 from J; bases not matched to a gene: 9. From germline, CDR1 is SEHNR and CDR2 FQNEAQ (reference sequence). The CDR3 is made up of 15 amino acids. CDR3 sequence (DNA): TGTGCCAGCAGCCCCCTGACAGGGCGAGATTCACCCCTCCACTTT. This encodes CASSPLTGRDSPLHF.

This clone has just a few counts. This chain links TRBV7-9 with TRBJ1-6; 10 bases match TRBD1. The CDR3 totals 16 residues. Germline loops: CDR1 SEHNR, CDR2 FQNEAQ (reference sequence). V shed 4 bases and J 7 bases; nucleotides not matched to a gene: 7. This chain's CDR3 is CASSSGTGVGNSPLHF. Written as DNA, the CDR3 is TGTGCCAGCAGCTCTGGGACAGGGGTGGGGAATTCACCCCTCCACTTT.

V is TRBV6-5 and J is TRBJ2-3; the D gene is possibly TRBD2 (5 bases). Germline values: CDR1 MNHEY, CDR2 SVGAGI. The germline V and J ends were trimmed by 4 bases and 7 bases, with 15 bases remaining between them. The CDR3 totals 14 residues. Written as DNA, the CDR3 is TGTGCCAGCAGTTCAGCGGCTAGCAGCTATACGCAGTATTTT. Translation: CASSSAASSYTQYF.

The chain links TRBV7-2 to TRBJ2-5; D ambiguous. The germline gives CDR1 SGHTA, CDR2 FQGNSA. The CDR3 runs 12 residues. The V gene lost 3 bases and the J gene lost 5 bases, with 7 bases spanning the gap. CDR3 amino acids: CASSFAMETQYF. The CDR3 DNA sequence: TGTGCCAGCAGCTTCGCGATGGAGACCCAGTACTTC. Variable domain in full (rest from reference TRBV7-2 and TRBJ2-5): GAGVSQSPSNKVTEKGKDVELRCDPISGHTALYWYRQSLGQGLEFLIYFQGNSAPDKSGLPSDRFSAERTGGSVSTLTIQRTQQEDSAVYLCASSFAMETQYFGPGTRLLVL.

The chain employs TRBV6-1 and TRBJ1-2; no reliable D call. The CDR3 runs 15 residues. Germline V CDR1 and CDR2: MNHNS, SASEGT. V was cut by 7 bases and J by 4 bases, with 19 bases left in between. CDR3 protein: CASIPLLGVFYGYTF. For the CDR3, the DNA is TGTGCCAGCATCCCACTCCTGGGCGTTTTCTATGGCTACACCTTC.

This clone was recorded a few times. The J gene is TRBJ1-6, the V gene TRBV11-2; a weak D match, TRBD1 (5 bases). The CDR3 spans 14 residues. CDR1 SGHAT and CDR2 FQNNGV come from the germline V gene. Trimming stripped 5 bases from V and 8 bases from J, with 13 bases between. The CDR3 protein is CASSPMEGYSPLHF. The CDR3 coding sequence is TGTGCCAGCAGCCCCATGGAGGGGTATTCACCCCTCCACTTT.

V is TRBV18 and J is TRBJ2-1, with D unresolved. This CDR3 contains 15 residues. Trimming pared 3 bases from V and 0 bases from J, leaving 9 bases between. Looked up from germline, CDR1 is KGHSH and CDR2 is LQKENI. This CDR3 is CASSPVQSSYNEQFF. The CDR3 DNA sequence: TGTGCCAGCTCACCGGTACAGAGCTCCTACAATGAGCAGTTCTTC.

The chain couples TRBV2 to TRBJ2-7; the match to TRBD1 covers 8 bases. This CDR3 has 14 amino acids. The trim removed 1 base at V and 5 bases at J, leaving 4 bases unmatched. In germline, CDR1 is SNHLY, CDR2 FYNNEI. Here the CDR3 DNA reads TGTGCCAGCAGTGAAGAGTACAGGGGGAACGAGCAGTACTTC. Amino acids: CASSEEYRGNEQYF.

The J gene is TRBJ2-1, the V gene TRBV14, with a weak D call TRBD2 (5 bases). This CDR3 has 14 residues. Germline CDR1 and CDR2: SGHDN and FVKESK. With 3 bases removed from V and 3 bases from J, the gap between germline ends came to 9 bases. CDR3 coding DNA: TGTGCCAGCAGCCAGCGGGCCCTCTACAATGAGCAGTTCTTC. Translation: CASSQRALYNEQFF.

This clone occurred once. The chain is built from TRBV7-3 and TRBJ2-5, with a weak D call TRBD1 (5 bases). Trimming removed 5 bases at V and 5 bases at J, with 12 bases between. The germline gives CDR1 SGHTA, CDR2 FQGTGA. The CDR3 is made up of 13 amino acids. The CDR3 bases are TGTGCCAGCAGCCGGCTGGCAGGGGAGACCCAGTACTTC. It encodes CASSRLAGETQYF.

Only one count was recorded for this clone. V is TRBV19 and J is TRBJ2-5; D perhaps matches TRBD2 (6 bases). Germline V gene sequence: CDR1 LNHDA, CDR2 SQIVND (reference sequence). The CDR3 length is 15 residues. With 4 bases removed from V and 5 bases from J, the gap between germline ends came to 17 bases. CDR3 DNA sequence: TGTGCCAGTAGTAAGGGGTCGGGAGCCCGGGAGACCCAGTACTTC. Protein product: CASSKGSGARETQYF.